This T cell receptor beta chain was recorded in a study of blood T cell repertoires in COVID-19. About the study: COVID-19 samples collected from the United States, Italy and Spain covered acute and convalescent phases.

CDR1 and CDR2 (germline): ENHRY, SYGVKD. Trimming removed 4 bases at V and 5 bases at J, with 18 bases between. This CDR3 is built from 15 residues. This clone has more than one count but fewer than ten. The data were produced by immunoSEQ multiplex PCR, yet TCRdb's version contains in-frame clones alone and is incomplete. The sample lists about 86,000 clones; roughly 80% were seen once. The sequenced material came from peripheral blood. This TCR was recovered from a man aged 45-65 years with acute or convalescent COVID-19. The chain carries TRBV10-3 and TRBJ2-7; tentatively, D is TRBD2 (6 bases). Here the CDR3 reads CAISVGVDYNNEQYF. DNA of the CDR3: TGTGCCATCAGTGTGGGCGTGGACTACAACAACGAGCAGTACTTC.